This T cell receptor beta chain is drawn from a study of patients and donors after allogeneic stem cell transplantation. A single record per CDR3 protein comes from TCRdb applying MiXCR to the RT-PCR reads. This repertoire shows under 200,000 distinct CDR3 sequences, around 30% found once; its top ten account for roughly 3%. The CDR3 has 13 amino acids. V lost 3 bases and J lost 1, with 7 bases in between. CDR1 is ENHRY, CDR2 SYGVKD, per germline. The sequence came from a human donor who was either an allogeneic HSCT recipient or a stem cell or donor lymphocyte infusion donor (not recorded which). It is not recorded whose cells these are; they may come from a transplant donor. The gene calls are TRBV10-3 and TRBJ2-7, with unresolved D. Sequencing was performed on blood, either unsorted or a sorted T cell fraction (not recorded which). The CDR3 loop is CAISDKISYEQYF. The CDR3 coding sequence is TGTGCCATCAGTGACAAGATATCCTACGAGCAGTACTTC.